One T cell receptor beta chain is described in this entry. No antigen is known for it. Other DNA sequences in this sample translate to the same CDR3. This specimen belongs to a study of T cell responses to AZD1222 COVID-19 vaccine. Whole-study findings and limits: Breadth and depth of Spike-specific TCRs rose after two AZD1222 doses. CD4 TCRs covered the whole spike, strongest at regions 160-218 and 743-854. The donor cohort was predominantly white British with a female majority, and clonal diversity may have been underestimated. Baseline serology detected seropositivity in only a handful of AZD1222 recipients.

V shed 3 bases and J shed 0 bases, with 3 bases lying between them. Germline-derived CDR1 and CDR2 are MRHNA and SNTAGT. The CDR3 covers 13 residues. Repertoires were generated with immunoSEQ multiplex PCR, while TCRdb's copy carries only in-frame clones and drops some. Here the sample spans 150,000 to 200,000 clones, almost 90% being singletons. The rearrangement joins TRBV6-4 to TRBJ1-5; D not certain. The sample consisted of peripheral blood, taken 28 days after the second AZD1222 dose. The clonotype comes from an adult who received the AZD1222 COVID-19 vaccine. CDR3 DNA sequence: TGTGCCAGCAGTGAAGGTAGCAATCAGCCCCAGCATTTT. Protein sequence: CASSEGSNQPQHF.